This T cell receptor (beta chain) is from a study of control samples from healthy donors and cancer patients. Sequenced by immunoSEQ multiplex PCR; TCRdb stores in-frame clones only, minus some. The data show 150,000 to 200,000 clones, with roughly 91% seen just once and 1.5% held by the top ten. V shed 4 bases, J shed 1 base, and the junction held 9 bases outside the gene matches. The CDR3 covers 18 residues. Germline lookup yields CDR1 MGHDK and CDR2 SYGVNS. The specimen sequenced was blood. This chain connects TRBV25-1 to TRBJ2-7; TRBD2 agrees at 14 bases. The source of this sequence is a woman in her twenties or thirties in good health. The CDR3 DNA sequence: TGTGCCAGCAGTGGGACAGGACTAGCGGGAGGACCGTCCTACGAGCAGTACTTC. Translation gives CASSGTGLAGGPSYEQYF.